This T cell receptor beta chain came from a study of CD8 T cells in Susac syndrome. Study-wide background: When their blood was taken, the Susac syndrome patients had either not yet had any therapy, were taking corticosteroids, or were taking intravenous immunoglobulin alone. General study points: Clonal expansion was not seen in any Susac syndrome CD4+ T cell repertoire.

The V segment lost 6 bases and the J segment 1 base; nucleotides outside the gene matches: 0. CDR1 is SQVTM and CDR2 is ANQGSEA in the germline V gene. CDR3 length: 12 residues. A remark on this clonotype: Its target is unknown.

RNA totalling about 0.45 to 1 ug underwent reverse transcription with random hexamers. In TCRdb, the immunoSEQ multiplex PCR reads were re-called with MiXCR into one record per CDR3 protein. The sample yields under 150,000 distinct CDR3 sequences, 90% to 97% seen once. Sequenced sample: CD4+ T cells from PBMCs. The chain combines TRBV29-1 with TRBJ2-5, with 9 positions matching TRBD1. The receptor's source is a human donor with Susac syndrome. CDR3 residues: CSVTGGQETQYF. CDR3 bases: TGCAGCGTGACAGGGGGCCAAGAGACCCAGTACTTC.